Below are 28 T cell receptor beta chains sequenced from a single sample in a study of cytomegalovirus exposure and HLA in healthy donors. A multiplex PCR was run with 60 Vbeta primers and 13 Jbeta primers. Generated by immunoSEQ multiplex PCR, the TCRdb table keeps only in-frame clones and is missing some. The sample records 120,000 to 150,000 clones, around 80% being singletons. Input material: PBMCs. All receptors come from a male donor in good health and CMV-seronegative.

The chain links TRBV23-1 to TRBJ2-7, with 8 bases lining up with TRBD1. TRBV23-1 falls under the ORF class, with uncertain function. This CDR3 has 14 residues. J lost 5 bases, V lost 4 bases, and 7 bases had no gene match. The CDR3 region is CASSPGQGGDEQYF. CDR3 nucleotide sequence: TGCGCCAGCAGTCCCGGACAGGGTGGCGACGAGCAGTACTTC.

The J gene is TRBJ2-1, the V gene TRBV27, with D uncertain. Between the trimmed V and J ends, which lost 4 bases and 2 bases, there was a span of 18 bases. The CDR3 is made up of 17 amino acids. Germline V CDR1 and CDR2: MNHEY, SMNVEV (reference sequence). The CDR3 spells CASSSLRGTRPYNEQFF. Here the CDR3 DNA reads TGTGCCAGCAGTTCCCTTCGAGGTACCAGACCCTACAATGAGCAGTTCTTC.

The chain joins TRBV21-1 to TRBJ2-2; TRBD2, as called in the table, went unchecked against the DNA. TRBV21-1 is marked as a pseudogene. This CDR3 has 19 residues. The CDR3 DNA reads TGTGCCCGCACCTTCCGCCTAACTAGCGGGGGGGTAAACACCGGGGAGCTGTTTTTT. Protein product: CARTFRLTSGGVNTGELFF.

The table lists this clone with a few counts. The rearrangement links TRBV10-3 to TRBJ1-5; D is unclear. Germline-derived CDR1 and CDR2 are ENHRY and SYGVKD. This CDR3 has 14 residues. V lost 0 bases, J lost 6 bases, and 9 bases lay in between. CDR3 residues: CAISESSPGQPQHF. DNA for the CDR3: TGTGCCATCAGTGAGTCGAGCCCCGGTCAGCCCCAGCATTTT.

The chain uses TRBV7-2 and TRBJ1-5; no firm D call. This CDR3 has 13 amino acids. CDR1 SGHTA and CDR2 FQGNSA come from the germline V gene. V lost 6 bases and J lost 8, with 14 bases in between. DNA of the CDR3: TGTGCCAGCAGACGGGTCGCCCTAGAGCCCCAGCATTTT. As protein: CASRRVALEPQHF.

This chain joins TRBV5-4 and TRBJ1-3; D remains unclear. V gave up 0 bases and J gave up 0 bases, with 7 bases separating them. The CDR3 totals 15 residues. Germline loops: CDR1 SGHNT, CDR2 YYREEE (reference sequence). In nucleotides, the CDR3 is TGTGCCAGCAGCTTGGAGCGGGGCTCTGGAAACACCATATATTTT. Translated, it gives CASSLERGSGNTIYF.

V and J are TRBV5-1 and TRBJ2-7, with 7 bases fitting TRBD1. Germline CDR1 reads SGHRS; CDR2 reads YFSETQ. This CDR3 spans 16 amino acids. With 8 bases clipped from V and 0 bases from J, the junction kept 14 bases outside the gene matches. DNA of the CDR3: TGCGCCAGTACTCCTTGGGGGACAGCGGACTCCTACGAGCAGTACTTC. Its protein is CASTPWGTADSYEQYF.

The V gene is TRBV7-9, the J gene TRBJ1-6; D may be TRBD1 (5 bases). Germline CDR1 reads SEHNR; CDR2 reads FQNEAQ (reference sequence). The CDR3 covers 19 residues. Trimming took off 6 bases at V and 12 bases at J, with 33 bases between the two ends. CDR3 region: CASSQRGLKGPLTGGPLHF. The CDR3 DNA follows: TGTGCCAGCAGTCAACGGGGTCTGAAGGGACCCCTTACCGGGGGACCCCTCCACTTT.

This clone was observed a single time. The chain combines TRBV18 with TRBJ1-6, with TRBD1 identical over 9 bases. Trimming removed 3 bases from V and 4 bases from J; junction bases left unmatched: 1. This CDR3 region has 15 residues. Germline CDR1 is KGHSH and CDR2 is LQKENI. CDR3 DNA: TGTGCCAGCTCACCCGGGACAGGGTATAATTCACCCCTCCACTTT. Translated, it gives CASSPGTGYNSPLHF.

The chain links TRBV4-3 to TRBJ2-7, with 12 bases lining up with TRBD1. Trimming removed 4 bases from V and 4 bases from J; junction bases left unmatched: 11. The CDR3 spans 17 residues. Germline lookup yields CDR1 LGHNA and CDR2 YSLEER. CDR3 DNA sequence: TGCGCCAGCAGCCCTCGCGGGGGGGGACAGGGGGCTTACGAGCAGTACTTC. Amino acids: CASSPRGGGQGAYEQYF.

V usage is TRBV19 and J usage is TRBJ1-1; D remains unclear. There are 14 residues in the CDR3. Between the trimmed V and J ends, which lost 4 bases and 3 bases, there was a span of 12 bases. The germline gives CDR1 LNHDA, CDR2 SQIVND (reference sequence). CDR3 DNA sequence: TGTGCCAGTAGTACCTTAGTCGGGGACACTGAAGCTTTCTTT. Translation gives CASSTLVGDTEAFF. The whole variable domain, filled in from reference TRBV19 and TRBJ1-1, reads DGGITQSPKYLFRKEGQNVTLSCEQNLNHDAMYWYRQDPGQGLRLIYYSQIVNDFQKGDIAEGYSVSREKKESFPLTVTSAQKNPTAFYLCASSTLVGDTEAFFGQGTRLTVV.

J is TRBJ2-7 and V is TRBV11-2; D not certain. Germline V lookup: CDR1 SGHAT, CDR2 FQNNGV. The germline V and J ends were trimmed by 5 bases and 0 bases, with 5 bases remaining between them. This CDR3 spans 12 amino acids. The CDR3: CASSPYSYEQYF. The CDR3 bases are TGTGCCAGCAGCCCCTACTCCTACGAGCAGTACTTC.

The chain links TRBV20-1 to TRBJ2-7; D is possibly TRBD1 (6 bases). Germline CDR1 DFQATT, CDR2 SNEGSKA (reference sequence). The CDR3 runs 11 residues. The germline V and J ends were trimmed by 3 bases and 7 bases, with 10 bases remaining between them. Here the CDR3 reads CSASSRGEQYF. CDR3 nucleotide sequence: TGCAGTGCTAGTAGCAGGGGAGAGCAGTACTTC.

The chain couples TRBV29-1 to TRBJ1-1; D is undetermined. The germline CDR1 and CDR2 sequences are SQVTM and ANQGSEA. V was trimmed by 6 bases and J by 0 bases, leaving 8 bases between them. This CDR3 comprises 12 residues. CDR3 sequence reads: CSVQVMNTEAFF. CDR3 bases: TGCAGCGTCCAGGTAATGAACACTGAAGCTTTCTTT.

In nucleotides, the CDR3 is TGTGCCAGCAGCTCAGGGGCGGGTGCTAATGAAAAACTGTTTTTT. This sequence encodes CASSSGAGANEKLFF. V gene TRBV5-4 combines with J gene TRBJ1-4; D might be TRBD1 (6 bases). Trimming cost V 3 bases and J 3 bases, with 12 bases left between them. Germline values: CDR1 SGHNT, CDR2 YYREEE (reference sequence). This CDR3 spans 15 amino acids.

This clone appeared once. The chain couples TRBV11-2 to TRBJ2-7, with 10 nucleotides matching TRBD1. This CDR3 is 13 amino acids long. The germline V gene has CDR1 SGHAT and CDR2 FQNNGV. The V and J ends lost 4 bases and 4 bases, in that order; junction bases with no gene match: 1. As DNA, the CDR3 is TGTGCCAGCAGCTCGGGACAGGGGTACGAGCAGTACTTC. This gives the protein CASSSGQGYEQYF.

The chain is built from TRBV6-5 and TRBJ1-1; D is uncertain. Looked up from germline, CDR1 is MNHEY and CDR2 is SVGAGI. This CDR3 spans 13 amino acids. V was cut by 0 bases and J by 5 bases, with 7 bases left in between. CDR3 coding DNA: TGTGCCAGCAGTTACTCGGAGGGAACTGAAGCTTTCTTT. It yields the protein CASSYSEGTEAFF.

Concerning this clone: Relative to the germline gene, one junction end is altered; a read error may explain this. The J gene is TRBJ2-7, the V gene TRBV27; 7 positions agree with TRBD1. Germline CDR1 reads MNHEY; CDR2 reads SMNVEV (reference sequence). The CDR3 extends over 15 amino acids. Written as DNA, the CDR3 is TGTGTCAGCAGTTCTCCCGACAGGGCTCGCTACGAGCAGTACTTC. It specifies CVSSSPDRARYEQYF.

The chain has TRBV30 and TRBJ2-3; TRBD1 might be the D (6 bases). The CDR3 runs to 13 residues. Germline V CDR1 and CDR2: GTSNPN, SVGIG (reference sequence). Trimming shortened V by 5 bases and J by 7 bases, and 16 bases separated the two germline ends. The CDR3 protein is CAWDQGMRYTQYF. CDR3 in DNA: TGTGCCTGGGACCAGGGGATGAGGTATACGCAGTATTTT.

This clone was counted once. The chain carries TRBV11-2 and TRBJ1-1; no clear D. In germline, CDR1 is SGHAT, CDR2 FQNNGV. V lost 3 bases to trimming and J lost 1 base, with 6 bases between them. The CDR3 totals 13 residues. CDR3 sequence (DNA): TGTGCCAGCAGCTTCGACTGGAACACTGAAGCTTTCTTT. It is translated as CASSFDWNTEAFF.

This chain uses TRBV19 with TRBJ2-1, with TRBD1 identical over 8 bases. The V and J ends lost 2 bases and 9 bases, in that order; junction bases with no gene match: 6. CDR1 and CDR2 from the germline V gene are LNHDA and SQIVND (reference sequence). The CDR3 is 14 amino acids. The CDR3 loop reads CASSILQGAGEQFF. CDR3 nucleotide sequence: TGTGCCAGTAGTATACTTCAGGGGGCGGGTGAGCAGTTCTTC.

This clone came up once. The chain couples TRBV9 to TRBJ1-1; possibly TRBD1 for D (6 bases). The germline CDR1 and CDR2 sequences are SGDLS and YYNGEE. The CDR3 extends over 14 amino acids. Trimming took off 3 bases at V and 0 bases at J, with 9 bases between the two ends. The CDR3 sequence: CASSGGGVNTEAFF. CDR3 DNA sequence: TGTGCCAGCAGCGGAGGGGGTGTGAACACTGAAGCTTTCTTT.

The rearrangement uses TRBV7-9 and TRBJ2-6; no clear D gene. The CDR3 is 16 amino acids. Trimming cost V 2 bases and J 0 bases, with 8 bases left between them. Germline lookup yields CDR1 SEHNR and CDR2 FQNEAQ (reference sequence). CDR3 sequence: CASSLYPYSGANVLTF. Written as DNA, the CDR3 is TGTGCCAGCAGCTTATACCCCTACTCTGGGGCCAACGTCCTGACTTTC.

In the case of this clone: Given the absence of the conserved phenylalanine or tryptophan at the CDR3 end, a read error is likely. The chain couples TRBV19 to TRBJ1-6, with 9 bases lining up with TRBD1. The germline V gene has CDR1 LNHDA and CDR2 SQIVND (reference sequence). This CDR3 contains 14 residues. V lost 6 bases to trimming and J lost 7 bases; unmatched junction nucleotides: 4. CDR3 in amino acids: CASRRGQGNSPLHL. DNA of the CDR3: TGTGCCAGTAGGAGAGGACAGGGGAATTCACCCCTCCACCTT.

The chain couples TRBV5-4 to TRBJ2-2; the D gene is possibly TRBD1 (6 bases). In germline, CDR1 is SGHNT, CDR2 YYREEE (reference sequence). Trimming cost V 2 bases and J 4 bases, with 12 bases left between them. The CDR3 consists of 15 residues. CDR3 nucleotide sequence: TGTGCCAGCAGCTTATTTACAGGGACCACCGGGGAGCTGTTTTTT. As protein: CASSLFTGTTGELFF.

This chain links TRBV7-7 with TRBJ1-2, with 11 bases matching TRBD1. The CDR3 runs 17 residues. V trimming: 5 bases; J trimming: 5 bases; junction bases outside the gene matches: 13. Germline V lookup: CDR1 SSHAT, CDR2 FNYEAQ (reference sequence). The CDR3 region is CASSKGQGGSPRYGYTF. Written as DNA, the CDR3 is TGTGCCAGCAGCAAGGGACAGGGGGGCTCTCCTAGGTATGGCTACACCTTC.

The gene calls are TRBV15 and TRBJ2-2; the D gene is possibly TRBD1 (5 bases). Trimming cost V 7 bases and J 0 bases, with 15 bases left between them. Germline CDR1 reads LNHNV; CDR2 reads YYDKDF (reference sequence). The CDR3 is 16 amino acids. CDR3 coding DNA: TGTGCCACCATTGGGTCCGACAGCGCGAACACCGGGGAGCTGTTTTTT. Its translation: CATIGSDSANTGELFF.

The V call is TRBV7-9, the J call TRBJ1-1; TRBD1 matches at 8 bases. Trimming removed 4 bases from V and 6 bases from J; junction bases left unmatched: 4. The CDR3 sequence is 13 residues long. Germline-derived CDR1 and CDR2 are SEHNR and FQNEAQ (reference sequence). CDR3 DNA sequence: TGTGCCAGCAGCTGGTCAGGGGGCTCTGAAGCTTTCTTT. It yields the protein CASSWSGGSEAFF.